These T cell receptor beta chains were read from a single sample in a study of cytomegalovirus exposure and HLA in healthy donors. Here immunoSEQ multiplex PCR was the method, and the copy in TCRdb shows in-frame clones only, minus some. Among 150,000 to 200,000 clones listed, roughly 85% were seen once. The sequencing input was PBMCs. These receptor sequences come from a woman aged 50 to 60 in good health and CMV-seronegative. Both conserved end residues are part of each CDR3. A D gene is named only where the DNA matches it firmly. Expanded clones are given a class, and other clones once, few, many or no size at all.

J gene: TRBJ2-1; D gene: -; V gene: TRBV7-8; clone size: -; CDR3 protein: CASSSRTPGTYNEQFF; CDR3 DNA: TGTGCCAGCAGCTCGCGGACACCAGGAACCTACAATGAGCAGTTCTTC
J gene: TRBJ1-1; D gene: -; V gene: TRBV5-1; clone size: -; CDR3 protein: CASRRQATNTEAFF; CDR3 DNA: TGCGCCAGCAGGAGACAGGCGACGAACACTGAAGCTTTCTTT
J gene: TRBJ1-2; D gene: -; V gene: TRBV14; clone size: -; CDR3 protein: CASSPTGYGYTF; CDR3 DNA: TGTGCCAGCAGCCCGACCGGGTATGGCTACACCTTC
J gene: TRBJ2-7; D gene: -; V gene: TRBV9; clone size: -; CDR3 protein: CASSPQGTYEQYF; CDR3 DNA: TGTGCCAGCAGCCCCCAGGGTACCTACGAGCAGTACTTC
J gene: TRBJ2-1; D gene: TRBD2; V gene: TRBV4-3; clone size: -; CDR3 protein: CASSQDLPTSGIYNEQFF; CDR3 DNA: TGCGCCAGCAGCCAAGATCTCCCGACTAGCGGGATCTACAATGAGCAGTTCTTC
J gene: TRBJ2-3; D gene: TRBD2; V gene: TRBV25-1; clone size: -; CDR3 protein: CASSTLAGNTRYTQYF; CDR3 DNA: TGTGCCAGCAGTACCTTAGCGGGAAATACACGATATACGCAGTATTTT
J gene: TRBJ1-3; D gene: TRBD1; V gene: TRBV27; clone size: -; CDR3 protein: CASSSSTGAERNTIYF; CDR3 DNA: TGTGCCAGCAGCAGCTCTACAGGGGCCGAGCGAAACACCATATATTTT
J gene: TRBJ1-1; D gene: -; V gene: TRBV19; clone size: few; CDR3 protein: CASSIYGEGTEAFF; CDR3 DNA: TGTGCCAGTAGTATTTATGGCGAGGGCACTGAAGCTTTCTTT
J gene: TRBJ2-6; D gene: TRBD2; V gene: TRBV9; clone size: -; CDR3 protein: CASSVGPSGRGANVLTF; CDR3 DNA: TGTGCCAGCAGCGTAGGGCCCAGCGGGAGGGGGGCCAACGTCCTGACTTTC
J gene: TRBJ1-5; D gene: -; V gene: TRBV29-1; clone size: -; CDR3 protein: CSVARGGNQPQHF; CDR3 DNA: TGCAGCGTTGCCAGGGGTGGCAATCAGCCCCAGCATTTT
J gene: TRBJ2-1; D gene: TRBD1; V gene: TRBV28; clone size: -; CDR3 protein: CASSPTGGLGSNEQFF; CDR3 DNA: TGTGCCAGCAGCCCTACAGGGGGCTTAGGAAGCAATGAGCAGTTCTTC
J gene: TRBJ2-5; D gene: TRBD1; V gene: TRBV11-3; clone size: few; CDR3 protein: CAGYDRGETQYF; CDR3 DNA: TGTGCCGGTTACGACAGGGGCGAGACCCAGTACTTC
J gene: TRBJ1-1; D gene: -; V gene: TRBV6-4; clone size: -; CDR3 protein: CASSDSTDSEPFF; CDR3 DNA: TGTGCCAGCAGTGACTCGACGGACAGTGAGCCTTTCTTT
J gene: TRBJ1-4; D gene: TRBD1; V gene: TRBV29-1; clone size: -; CDR3 protein: CSARQGREKLFF; CDR3 DNA: TGCAGCGCCCGACAGGGAAGAGAAAAACTGTTTTTT
J gene: TRBJ1-1; D gene: TRBD1; V gene: TRBV19; clone size: -; CDR3 protein: CASSIDRTGVTFF; CDR3 DNA: TGTGCCAGTAGTATAGATCGGACAGGGGTCACCTTCTTT
J gene: TRBJ1-2; D gene: -; V gene: TRBV4-3; clone size: -; CDR3 protein: CASSQDQGSYGYTF; CDR3 DNA: TGCGCCAGCAGCCAAGATCAGGGATCCTATGGCTACACCTTC
J gene: TRBJ1-1; D gene: -; V gene: TRBV4-1; clone size: few; CDR3 protein: CASSQLTEMNTEAFF; CDR3 DNA: TGCGCCAGCAGCCAACTGACAGAGATGAACACTGAAGCTTTCTTT
J gene: TRBJ2-3; D gene: TRBD2; V gene: TRBV7-8; clone size: -; CDR3 protein: CASSKREGTQYF; CDR3 DNA: TGTGCCAGCAGCAAACGGGAGGGTACGCAGTATTTT
J gene: TRBJ1-2; D gene: TRBD1; V gene: TRBV7-9; clone size: -; CDR3 protein: CSSSFTGGTYGYTF; CDR3 DNA: TGTTCCAGCAGCTTCACAGGGGGCACCTATGGCTACACCTTC
J gene: TRBJ2-7; D gene: -; V gene: TRBV28; clone size: -; CDR3 protein: CASSGVGGRDFTYEQYF; CDR3 DNA: TGTGCCAGCAGTGGGGTTGGAGGACGGGACTTCACCTACGAGCAGTACTTC
J gene: TRBJ2-3; D gene: TRBD1; V gene: TRBV28; clone size: -; CDR3 protein: CASIPGQGFTDTQYF; CDR3 DNA: TGTGCCAGCATTCCGGGACAGGGTTTCACAGATACGCAGTATTTT
J gene: TRBJ1-5; D gene: TRBD1; V gene: TRBV6-1; clone size: -; CDR3 protein: CASSGAGTGINQPQHF; CDR3 DNA: TGTGCCAGCAGTGGAGCCGGGACAGGAATTAACCAGCCCCAGCATTTT
J gene: TRBJ2-7; D gene: TRBD2; V gene: TRBV28; clone size: -; CDR3 protein: CASSIRTSGTSYEQYF; CDR3 DNA: TGTGCCAGCAGTATCCGGACTAGCGGGACATCCTACGAGCAGTACTTC
J gene: TRBJ2-7; D gene: TRBD1; V gene: TRBV11-2; clone size: few; CDR3 protein: CASSPSTGGYEQYF; CDR3 DNA: TGTGCCAGCAGCCCTTCGACAGGGGGCTACGAGCAGTACTTC
J gene: TRBJ2-1; D gene: -; V gene: TRBV7-2; clone size: once; CDR3 protein: CASSLLRVRNEQFF; CDR3 DNA: TGTGCCAGCAGCTTACTCAGGGTGCGCAATGAGCAGTTCTTC
J gene: TRBJ2-1; D gene: -; V gene: TRBV5-4; clone size: -; CDR3 protein: CASSSGGPLGFGNEQFF; CDR3 DNA: TGTGCCAGCAGCTCCGGCGGGCCCCTGGGCTTCGGTAATGAGCAGTTCTTC
J gene: TRBJ2-2; D gene: -; V gene: TRBV11-3; clone size: -; CDR3 protein: CASSLAVTGELFF; CDR3 DNA: TGTGCCAGCAGCTTAGCGGTGACCGGGGAGCTGTTTTTT
J gene: TRBJ2-1; D gene: TRBD2; V gene: TRBV5-1; clone size: -; CDR3 protein: CASRPLAGGYNEQFF; CDR3 DNA: TGCGCCAGCAGGCCCCTAGCGGGAGGGTACAATGAGCAGTTCTTC
J gene: TRBJ1-1; D gene: TRBD1; V gene: TRBV7-9; clone size: -; CDR3 protein: CASSKRGQGDLNTEAFF; CDR3 DNA: TGTGCCAGCAGCAAAAGGGGACAGGGAGATTTGAACACTGAAGCTTTCTTT
J gene: TRBJ2-2; D gene: TRBD1; V gene: TRBV5-1; clone size: -; CDR3 protein: CASSLEGQGRQAGELFF; CDR3 DNA: TGCGCCAGCAGCTTGGAGGGACAGGGTCGTCAGGCCGGGGAGCTGTTTTTT
J gene: TRBJ1-4; D gene: TRBD1; V gene: TRBV6-5; clone size: -; CDR3 protein: CASSTPGRGPEKLFF; CDR3 DNA: TGTGCCAGCAGCACCCCGGGCAGGGGGCCTGAAAAACTGTTTTTT
J gene: TRBJ1-3; D gene: -; V gene: TRBV18; clone size: -; CDR3 protein: CASSPREGQRTGNTIYF; CDR3 DNA: TGTGCCAGCTCACCCCGGGAGGGCCAGAGGACTGGAAACACCATATATTTT
J gene: TRBJ1-6; D gene: TRBD1; V gene: TRBV7-2; clone size: -; CDR3 protein: CASSEDRMSYNSPLHF; CDR3 DNA: TGTGCCAGCAGCGAGGACAGGATGTCCTATAATTCACCCCTCCACTTT
J gene: TRBJ2-5; D gene: TRBD1; V gene: TRBV5-1; clone size: -; CDR3 protein: CASSLAGGQGETQYF; CDR3 DNA: TGCGCCAGCAGCTTGGCCGGGGGACAGGGAGAGACCCAGTACTTC
J gene: TRBJ1-1; D gene: -; V gene: TRBV7-9; clone size: -; CDR3 protein: CASSPDTPDSWNTEAFF; CDR3 DNA: TGTGCCAGCAGCCCTGACACACCCGACAGCTGGAACACTGAAGCTTTCTTT
J gene: TRBJ1-2; D gene: TRBD1; V gene: TRBV27; clone size: -; CDR3 protein: CASSRQGAFYGYTF; CDR3 DNA: TGTGCCAGCAGCCGACAGGGGGCTTTTTATGGCTACACCTTC
J gene: TRBJ2-2; D gene: -; V gene: TRBV2; clone size: few; CDR3 protein: CASRPIAVNTGELFF; CDR3 DNA: TGTGCCAGTAGGCCTATAGCGGTGAACACCGGGGAGCTGTTTTTT
J gene: TRBJ2-7; D gene: -; V gene: TRBV15; clone size: -; CDR3 protein: CATSSQDGGSDEQYF; CDR3 DNA: TGTGCCACCAGCAGCCAGGACGGGGGATCCGACGAGCAGTACTTC
J gene: TRBJ1-1; D gene: TRBD1; V gene: TRBV5-1; clone size: -; CDR3 protein: CASSPDRDYGTEAFF; CDR3 DNA: TGCGCCAGCAGCCCGGACAGGGACTACGGCACTGAAGCTTTCTTT
J gene: TRBJ2-1; D gene: -; V gene: TRBV6-4; clone size: -; CDR3 protein: CASSDLAGLGNEQFF; CDR3 DNA: TGTGCCAGCAGTGACCTGGCGGGATTGGGGAATGAGCAGTTCTTC
J gene: TRBJ2-1; D gene: TRBD2; V gene: TRBV7-6; clone size: -; CDR3 protein: CASSLRTLAGGRYNEQFF; CDR3 DNA: TGTGCCAGCAGCTTACGGACACTAGCGGGAGGACGGTACAATGAGCAGTTCTTC
J gene: TRBJ2-7; D gene: TRBD2; V gene: TRBV7-2; clone size: -; CDR3 protein: CASSGGTSGRAGHEQYF; CDR3 DNA: TGTGCCAGCAGCGGGGGGACTAGCGGGAGGGCCGGCCACGAGCAGTACTTC
J gene: TRBJ2-1; D gene: -; V gene: TRBV30; clone size: -; CDR3 protein: CAWEQRHYNEQFF; CDR3 DNA: TGTGCCTGGGAGCAGCGGCATTACAATGAGCAGTTCTTC